The clone carrying this T cell receptor beta chain was detected many times. The sample originates from a study of blood T cells in healthy people across ages. This CDR3 is built from 12 residues. The V and J ends lost 4 bases and 7 bases respectively, with 13 bases between them. Germline lookup yields CDR1 DFQATT and CDR2 SNEGSKA (reference sequence). Next came a second PCR, run for 7 to 11 cycles, which used a sample-barcoded 5' primer along with a J-beta primer mix. A tag from a template-switch adaptor with 12 random nucleotides marked each cDNA molecule. TCRdb reanalysed the 5' RACE reads using MiXCR and keeps one entry per CDR3 protein. Of 1,500,000 or so distinct CDR3 sequences in the sample, roughly 64% were seen once.

The chain links TRBV20-1 to TRBJ1-2; tentative D call: TRBD1 (6 bases). This receptor was taken from a man between 18 and 29 years old in good health. What was sequenced was blood. This CDR3 reads CSAIRGGLGYTF. Written as DNA, the CDR3 is TGCAGTGCTATCAGAGGGGGACTTGGCTACACCTTC.